This T cell receptor (beta chain) was recorded in a study of cytomegalovirus exposure and HLA in healthy donors (dated by TCRdb to between 2016 and 2019). Describing the broader study: An earlier analysis of several hundred of the donors reported more than 250 Gb of sequence data and about 100 million unique TCR beta sequences from 150 million to 200 million T cells. The study combined high-throughput TCR immunosequencing, statistical association of individual TCRs with disease status, and machine learning to predict cytomegalovirus infection status. Rather than using new phenotypic data, the later analysis identified candidate immune exposures from TCR beta sequences and from how often those sequences occurred across donors. About 5 DR-DQ haplotypes were handled as single units for association and clustering, since linkage in the cohort was strong. In an earlier analysis of more than 550 of the donors, high-throughput TCR beta sequencing was used to judge whether each TCR beta V gene segment behaved as functional or pseudogenic. About 320 gigabases of sequencing data and tens of millions of unique TCR sequences were included in an early release covering roughly 600 HLA-typed donors. Donor age, sex, ethnicity and CMV serostatus were compiled together with the repertoire data. In a later genetic analysis, genome-wide SNP genotypes for about 60% of the 666 donors were used, and that subset was treated as a discovery cohort. On average, roughly 250,000 unique TCR beta nucleotide sequences were sequenced per donor among 398 genotyped donors of the cohort, with roughly 18% of those sequences being non-productive. The study was designed to test whether signatures of past pathogen exposure could be identified by cataloging public T cell receptors. Every repertoire in the discovery cohort had been generated on one and the same sequencing platform. The number of donors typed differed by locus, with roughly 620-630 for A, B, C, DRB1 and DQB1, roughly 520 for DQA1, over 600 for DPA1, and some 470 for DPB1. The study used immunosequencing to profile the T cell repertoires of hundreds of subjects and linked those repertoires to cytomegalovirus serostatus. A later analysis re-examined previously published TCR beta repertoires from more than 550 donors and added high-resolution HLA genotyping to investigate patterns of TCR occurrence. Along with the approximately 650-subject first cohort, a separate validation cohort of some 130 different subjects was used. Both class I and class II loci were covered by HLA typing, at four-digit resolution. Of the 300 to 400 genotyped donors, around 81% fell in the genetic ancestry cluster associated with self-reported Caucasian donors. What the study reported, not specific to this receptor: A further reported finding was that TCR beta sequences accurately predicted the HLA-A and HLA-B alleles for most subjects in the first cohort. A cluster of highly shared sequence variants was judged likely to be a technical artifact of the sequencing pipeline. In both the original and validation cohorts, the classifier was reported to diagnose cytomegalovirus status with high specificity and sensitivity. An earlier analysis of approximately 540 of the donors showed that most TCR beta V segments appeared in productive rearrangements either about 90% or about 30% of the time, which broadly matched IMGT annotations. The only immune exposure information available for the cohort was CMV serostatus. The earlier analysis of 450 to 700 of the donors excluded roughly 16 rarely observed V segments, including chromosome 9 orphons, because counts were too low. A total of roughly 160 TCR beta chains were listed by the study as associated with cytomegalovirus. Assigning TCR associations to individual alleles was difficult when HLA alleles, especially DR and DQ, strongly co-occurred. In a later analysis, HLA-associated TCR beta chains were found to be more clonally expanded and to have lower generation probabilities than equally common non-associated chains. The authors suggested that the approach could potentially be extended to other disease states and immunological phenotypes. At a false discovery rate of 0.05, a later analysis linked 15,000 to 20,000 TCR beta sequences to specific HLA alleles. Linkage disequilibrium might explain the correlated functional status among segregating V segments, but an unknown experimental factor could not be ruled out. Some IMGT-functional V segments, including TRBV6-2 and TRBV6-3, could not be distinguished by the 87-base-pair reads and were therefore excluded. An association between a missense DCLRE1C variant and V-gene and J-gene trimming of TCR beta chains was found in a later genetic analysis and replicated in an independent cohort. Sequencing depth was assumed to be roughly uniform across donors in the presence/absence analyses, though that assumption may not hold. According to a later analysis, most CMV-associated TCR beta chains appeared to be HLA-restricted, and the HLA associations seemed to be driven largely by CMV exposure. In this cohort, only TCR beta chains were sequenced, and detectable features were limited by the absence of alpha or paired-chain data. Three of the identified cytomegalovirus-associated TCR beta chains were confirmed in vitro to be specific for cytomegalovirus antigens. Because some donors lacked HLA typing at each locus, the association tests relied only on the typed subset. In a later genetic analysis, fewer N-insertions in productive TCRs were reported among donors in an Asian-associated ancestry cluster than the 666-donor mean. According to a later analysis, parvovirus B19, influenza, CMV and Epstein-Barr virus appeared linked to several top co-occurrence clusters. A later analysis found that TCR association rates varied across HLA loci, with DRB1 alleles showing the most associated TCRs and HLA-C alleles the fewest. While some public TCRs were present in many individuals, most TCR sequences turned up only very rarely across donors.

Including the terminal cysteine and phenylalanine, the CDR3 comprises 13 residues. Kept here is only the CDR3 DNA, which spans 39 bases and is read in frame from base 1. The junction shows trimming of 2 bases on V and 4 bases on J, plus 10 bases between the germline ends. CDR1 and CDR2 were assigned from the germline V gene (reference sequence) as SGHNT and YYREEE. The method behind the library was the immunoSEQ multiplex PCR assay. For the multiplex PCR, a mixture combining 60 forward primers for TCR Vbeta segments and 13 reverse primers for TCR Jbeta segments was used. Amplification of the CDR3 region of rearranged TCR beta genes was performed with a multiplex PCR assay on genomic DNA. Amplified TCR beta libraries were sequenced as 87-base-pair reads on the Illumina HiSeq System. Per the original workflow: In a later analysis, tens of millions of unique TCR beta chains were counted across the 650 to 700 repertoires, and roughly 11 million of these chains were shared by at least two donors. Raw reads were error-corrected and collapsed into unique sequences with a nearest-neighbor algorithm that merged closely related sequences to remove PCR and sequencing errors. V, D and J gene segments were assigned by aligning CDR3 sequences to IMGT reference sequences. For a sequence to be retained, a match of at least six nucleotides to both a V gene segment and a J gene segment was required. A rearrangement counted as productive if the CDR3 had no stop codons and remained in frame with V and J, and every other rearrangement counted as non-productive. CDR3 was defined according to IMGT convention as the region running from the second conserved V-encoded cysteine to the conserved J-encoded phenylalanine. The earlier analysis of around 640 of the donors excluded sequences that lacked an unambiguous match to a single V gene segment. An earlier analysis of almost 600 of the donors classified V segments as functional when productive rearrangements were above 56.7% and as segregating when the standard deviation between donors was above 5%. To diagnose cytomegalovirus status from the catalog of TCR beta chain sequences, a statistical classification framework was built. A later analysis assigned V and J genes by comparing TCR nucleotide sequences with IMGT/GENE-DB human TR gene sequences. The TCRdist pipeline was used in a later analysis to assign CDR3 sequences and most-parsimonious VDJ recombination scenarios. In a later analysis, each TCR beta chain was defined by its CDR3 amino acid sequence together with its V-gene family, and reads without a unique V-gene family were excluded. In a later analysis, fewer than 600 highly shared, low-generation-probability nucleotide sequences were removed to address suspected cross-contamination and a sequencing artifact. In a later analysis, a clonal expansion index for each public chain was calculated from normalized within-repertoire ranks of inferred template counts. In a later analysis, generation probabilities were computed using a VDJ recombination model fitted to out-of-frame rearrangements, and the results were checked against IGoR. In a later analysis, hypergeometric tests were used to score TCR-TCR, TCR-HLA and TCR-CMV co-occurrence, with a repertoire-size bias correction applied to TCR pairs. False discovery rates were estimated in a later analysis by permuting HLA or CMV assignments 20 times. In a later analysis, co-occurring TCRs were grouped using DBSCAN, with TCRdist sequence similarity added in when clustering inside HLA-allele-positive subsets. For co-occurrence clustering, repertoires with fewer than 30,000 or more than 120,000 public chains were excluded, along with roughly 5 repertoires with anomalous nucleotide sharing. TCRdb mirrors the immuneACCESS table, restricted to in-frame sequences. Some clones are absent from its copies; in checked studies, under half trace to an unresolved V gene, and the reason for the others is unknown. V, J and clone size are those of that table, while D and trimming were read from the DNA. This sample lists around 84,000 clones; 70% to 80% were detected once. 3% to 3.5% of the sample goes to the ten largest clones.

The cohort comprised fewer than 750 healthy bone marrow donors. At the time of sampling, all cohort members were nominally healthy, though unrecorded immune exposures were likely present. The donor was CMV seronegative and was included in the group of approximately 350 seronegative cohort members. Each donor provided a peripheral blood sample, and peripheral blood mononuclear cells were used for TCR beta sequencing. Genomic DNA was extracted from the blood cell samples with the Qiagen DNeasy Blood Extraction Kit. About this clone itself: Its cognate antigen has yet to be identified. Base qualities are not at hand, and no much larger clone is one base apart.

Sequencing used PBMCs. The sequence was obtained from a man over 45 in good health and CMV-seronegative. The rearrangement joined TRBV5-4 to TRBJ2-7; there is no confident call for the D gene. The CDR3 is CASSFAEGYEQYF. The DNA sequence is TGTGCCAGCAGCTTTGCGGAAGGTTACGAGCAGTACTTC. Here the CDR3 is joined to the reference TRBV5-4 and TRBJ2-7 genes, and the full variable domain is: ETGVTQSPTHLIKTRGQQVTLRCSSQSGHNTVSWYQQALGQGPQFIFQYYREEENGRGNFPPRFSGLQFPNYSSELNVNALELDDSALYLCASSFAEGYEQYFGPGTRLTVT.